This entry features one T cell receptor (beta chain) sequence. The sample comes from a study of CXCR3-negative and CXCR3-positive naive CD8 T cells. The length of the CDR3 is 14 residues. Germline loops: CDR1 KGHSH, CDR2 LQKENI. Libraries of TRB cDNA were made by 5' RACE and carried UMIs. TCRdb processed the 5' RACE reads again and assigns one entry to each CDR3 protein, with no DNA. Its listing shows some 130,000 distinct CDR3 sequences. The origin of this receptor is a human donor in good health. Some clones in this sample may be carry-over from other donors' samples. Source material: naive CXCR3- CD8+ T cells from blood. The subset here: CD45RO-CCR7+CD27+CD95- naive CD8+ T cells lacking CXCR3 (TNR3-). The V gene is TRBV18, the J gene TRBJ1-1. This CDR3 is CASSPPSGGTEAFF.